This T cell receptor beta chain was identified in a study of identical twins. TCRdb reanalysed the 5' RACE reads using MiXCR and keeps one entry per CDR3 protein. The data contain approximately 630,000 distinct CDR3 sequences, just over 7% of them singletons. The CDR3 has 13 residues. The ends were cut back, 10 bases at V and 7 bases at J, with 17 bases in the middle. The data also belong to a second study, concerning yellow fever vaccine responses in identical twins.

The gene calls are TRBV12-3 or TRBV12-4 and TRBJ2-1, with D perhaps given as TRBD1 or TRBD2 (5 bases each). The sequencing sample was made of PBMCs. The TCR sequence derives from a woman younger than 35 in good health. The CDR3 reads CAMCWDPGNEQFF. Here the CDR3 DNA reads TGTGCCATGTGCTGGGACCCGGGGAATGAGCAGTTCTTC.